This T cell receptor beta chain was sequenced in a study of post-analysis software for immune sequencing data. Study at large: Recorded subtypes: relapsing-remitting, secondary progressive, progressive-relapsing; some patients unannotated. Findings and limits, study-wide: Four to six TRBV segments, including TRBV5-6, TRBV5-1 and TRBV20-1, were more frequent in patients than controls. F measure showed strong co-clustering of same-batch samples.

This CDR3 has 14 amino acids. The J segment lost 6 bases and the V segment lost 3 bases, leaving 7 bases of the junction unmatched. Remarks on this clonotype: What it recognizes is unknown.

Unique molecular identifiers were present in the TCR beta cDNA libraries. TCRdb re-analysed the PCR reads in MiXCR, keeping a single row per CDR3 protein. The data contain 500,000 to 600,000 distinct CDR3 sequences, around 47% of them singletons. The sample consisted of blood. The receptor comes from a girl between 5 and 17 years old with multiple sclerosis. V gene TRBV12-3 or TRBV12-4 combines with J gene TRBJ1-1, with 7 bases lining up with TRBD1. This CDR3 reads CASSLGRGSPEAFF. The CDR3 nucleotides are TGTGCCAGCAGTTTGGGCAGGGGGTCTCCTGAAGCTTTCTTT.